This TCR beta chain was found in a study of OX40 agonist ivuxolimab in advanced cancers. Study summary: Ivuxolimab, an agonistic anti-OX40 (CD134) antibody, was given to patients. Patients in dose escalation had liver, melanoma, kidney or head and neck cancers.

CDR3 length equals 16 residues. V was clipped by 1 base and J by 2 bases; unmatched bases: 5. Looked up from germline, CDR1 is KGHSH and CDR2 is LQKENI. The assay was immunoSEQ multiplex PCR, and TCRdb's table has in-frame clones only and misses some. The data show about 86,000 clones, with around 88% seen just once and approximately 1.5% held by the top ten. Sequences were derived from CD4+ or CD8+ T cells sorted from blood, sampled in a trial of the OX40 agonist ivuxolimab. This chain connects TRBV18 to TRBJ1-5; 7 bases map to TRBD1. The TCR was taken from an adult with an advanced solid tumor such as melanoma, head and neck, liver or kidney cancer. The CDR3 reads CASSPRTGAGNQPQHF. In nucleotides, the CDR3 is TGTGCCAGCTCACCACGTACAGGGGCAGGCAATCAGCCCCAGCATTTT. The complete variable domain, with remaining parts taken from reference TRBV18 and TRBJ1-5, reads NAGVMQNPRHLVRRRGQEARLRCSPMKGHSHVYWYRQLPEEGLKFMVYLQKENIIDESGMPKERFSAEFPKEGPSILRIQQVVRGDSAAYFCASSPRTGAGNQPQHFGDGTRLSIL.